These 10 T cell receptor beta chains were sequenced from one sample in a study of beta chain features in type 1 diabetes. The entirety of the isolated RNA underwent reverse transcription, so expressed TCRB transcripts were sequenced. Sequencing used immunoSEQ multiplex PCR; TCRdb keeps in-frame clones, though not all of them. The data show 150,000 or so clones, around a tenth seen once. The sequencing sample was made of central memory CD4+ T cells from blood. These receptors were obtained from a man younger than 35 in good health.

The CDR3 sequence: CASSQVVRGYYEQYF. CDR3 bases: TGTGCCAGCAGCCAAGTCGTTAGGGGCTACTACGAGCAGTACTTC. The rearrangement joins TRBV14 to TRBJ2-7; maybe TRBD1 (5 bases). This CDR3 contains 15 residues. V gave up 1 base and J gave up 3 bases, with 13 bases separating them. Germline CDR1 is SGHDN and CDR2 is FVKESK.

J is TRBJ2-5 and V is TRBV7-2; 7 bases are shared with TRBD2. The closer fit of TRBJ2-7 to the DNA end suggests the J call may be wrong. Germline CDR1 reads SGHTA; CDR2 reads FQGNSA. The CDR3 sequence is 15 residues long. The CDR3 coding sequence is TGTGCCAGCAGCTTAGGAAGCGGGGTCTCCTACGAGCAGTACTTC. It specifies CASSLGSGVSYEQYF.

The chain links TRBV6-1 to TRBJ1-5; maybe TRBD1 (6 bases). The CDR3 runs to 15 residues. In germline, CDR1 is MNHNS, CDR2 SASEGT. Trimming shortened V by 10 bases and J by 6 bases, and 22 bases separated the two germline ends. The DNA of the CDR3 is TGTGCCACCTTGGGGGGGCCGCCCGGGGGTCAGCCCCAGCATTTT. Protein sequence: CATLGGPPGGQPQHF.

The genes are TRBV11-1 and TRBJ2-1; TRBD2 matches at 13 bases. Germline CDR1 and CDR2: SGHAT and FQDESV (reference sequence). The CDR3 sequence is 15 residues long. The V and J ends lost 3 bases and 8 bases, in that order; junction bases with no gene match: 4. The CDR3: CASSFTSGGADEQFF. The CDR3 DNA sequence: TGTGCCAGCAGCTTCACTAGCGGGGGGGCCGATGAGCAGTTCTTC. The entire variable domain, with the rest obtained from reference TRBV11-1 and TRBJ2-1, is as follows: EAEVAQSPRYKITEKSQAVAFWCDPISGHATLYWYRQILGQGPELLVQFQDESVVDDSQLPKDRFSAERLKGVDSTLKIQPAELGDSAMYLCASSFTSGGADEQFFGPGTRLTVL.

This clone was detected a few times. This rearrangement joins TRBV7-8 to TRBJ2-5, with 11 nucleotides matching TRBD2. The CDR3 runs to 16 residues. The germline V gene encodes CDR1 SGHVS and CDR2 FQNEAQ. V lost 4 bases, J lost 5 bases, and 9 bases stayed unmatched. Here the CDR3 DNA reads TGTGCCAGCAGCTGGGACGTAGCGGGGGGGCGTGAGACCCAGTACTTC. Protein product: CASSWDVAGGRETQYF.

The chain carries TRBV18 and TRBJ1-1, with D possibly TRBD1 on 5 matching bases. The CDR3 is 14 residues long. The V end lost 3 bases, the J end lost 13 bases, and 21 bases lay between the germline ends. Germline CDR1 reads KGHSH; CDR2 reads LQKENI. Here the CDR3 reads CASSPEFGGVGDFF. CDR3 coding DNA: TGTGCCAGCTCACCGGAGTTCGGGGGAGTGGGGGATTTCTTT.

As regards this clone: Additional DNA sequences in this sample encode the identical CDR3. The V call is TRBV29-1, the J call TRBJ1-4; no firm D call. V was trimmed by 3 bases and J by 2 bases, leaving 7 bases between them. The CDR3 consists of 13 residues. Germline CDR1 reads SQVTM; CDR2 reads ANQGSEA. The CDR3 DNA reads as TGCAGCGTTGATGGCGGCACTAATGAAAAACTGTTTTTT. As protein: CSVDGGTNEKLFF. The variable domain in full, with the rest retrieved from reference TRBV29-1 and TRBJ1-4, is SAVISQKPSRDICQRGTSLTIQCQVDSQVTMMFWYRQQPGQSLTLIATANQGSEATYESGFVIDKFPISRPNLTFSTLTVSNMSPEDSSIYLCSVDGGTNEKLFFGSGTQLSVL.

This clone came up a few times. V and J are TRBV19 and TRBJ1-5, with D maybe TRBD1 (5 bases). The V end lost 1 base, the J end lost 8 bases, and 6 bases lay between the germline ends. The CDR3 is 12 amino acids. CDR1 and CDR2 from the germline V gene are LNHDA and SQIVND (reference sequence). CDR3 nucleotides: TGTGCCAGTAGTATAGGGGGGGAGCCCCAGCATTTT. It yields the protein CASSIGGEPQHF. Based on the CDR3 plus reference TRBV19 and TRBJ1-5, the full variable domain is DGGITQSPKYLFRKEGQNVTLSCEQNLNHDAMYWYRQDPGQGLRLIYYSQIVNDFQKGDIAEGYSVSREKKESFPLTVTSAQKNPTAFYLCASSIGGEPQHFGDGTRLSIL.

V usage is TRBV6-6 and J usage is TRBJ2-3; 10 bases align to TRBD2. V lost 5 bases and J lost 5; bases outside the gene matches: 4. In germline, CDR1 is MNHNY, CDR2 SVGAGI (reference sequence). The CDR3 extends over 14 amino acids. CDR3 in amino acids: CASSLAGVGDTQYF. Written as DNA, the CDR3 is TGTGCCAGCAGTCTAGCGGGGGTGGGAGATACGCAGTATTTT.

The chain couples TRBV27 to TRBJ1-5; 8 nucleotides match TRBD1. The trim removed 2 bases at V and 5 bases at J, leaving 2 bases unmatched. The germline V gene has CDR1 MNHEY and CDR2 SMNVEV (reference sequence). This CDR3 region has 14 residues. CDR3 DNA: TGTGCCAGCAGTTTACAGGGGGCTGATCAGCCCCAGCATTTT. Translating it yields CASSLQGADQPQHF.